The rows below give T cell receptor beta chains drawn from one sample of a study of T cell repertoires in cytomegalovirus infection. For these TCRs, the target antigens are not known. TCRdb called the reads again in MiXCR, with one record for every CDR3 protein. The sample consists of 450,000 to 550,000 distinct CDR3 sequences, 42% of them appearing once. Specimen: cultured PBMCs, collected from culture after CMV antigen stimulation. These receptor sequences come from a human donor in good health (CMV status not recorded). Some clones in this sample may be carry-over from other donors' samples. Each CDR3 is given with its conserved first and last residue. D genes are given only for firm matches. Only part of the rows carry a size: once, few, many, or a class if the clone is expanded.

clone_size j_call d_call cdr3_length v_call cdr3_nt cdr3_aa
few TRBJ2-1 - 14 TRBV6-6 TGTGCCAGCAGTTACCCAACTAGTTACAATGAGCAGTTCTTC CASSYPTSYNEQFF
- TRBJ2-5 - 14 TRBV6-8 TGTGCCAGCAGTCCGACGGTCGACCCAGAGACCCAGTACTTC CASSPTVDPETQYF
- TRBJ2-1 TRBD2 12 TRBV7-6 TGTGCCAGCAGCTATATAGCGGGAAGTCAGTTCTTC CASSYIAGSQFF
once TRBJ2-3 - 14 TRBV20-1 TGCAGTGGCGAGGGGGAGGATAGCACAGATACGCAGTATTTT CSGEGEDSTDTQYF
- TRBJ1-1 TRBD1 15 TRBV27 TGTGCCAGCAGTTCCCGGACAGGGCGAAACACTGAAGCTTTCTTT CASSSRTGRNTEAFF
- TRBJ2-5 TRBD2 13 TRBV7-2 TGTGCCAGCAACCGCGGGGGGGGGGAGACCCAGTACTTC CASNRGGGETQYF
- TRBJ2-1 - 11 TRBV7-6 TGTGCCAGCAGCATTACTAGCACGCAGTTCTTC CASSITSTQFF
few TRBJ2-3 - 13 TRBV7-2 TGTGCCAGCAGCTCTCAGGCCACAGATACGCAGTATTTT CASSSQATDTQYF
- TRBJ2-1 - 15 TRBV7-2 TGTGCCAGCAGCTTACGCGGGGACGGGGGCGATGAGCAGTTCTTC CASSLRGDGGDEQFF
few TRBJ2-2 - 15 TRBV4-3 TGCGCCAGCAGCCAAGATGTTAGTCTAGCAGGGGAGCTGTTTTTT CASSQDVSLAGELFF
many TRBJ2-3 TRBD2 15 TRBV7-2 TGTGCCAGCAGCTTAACTAGCGGGGCCGCAGATACGCAGTATTTT CASSLTSGAADTQYF
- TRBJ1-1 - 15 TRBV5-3 TGTGCCAGCAGCCAACAAGGGGCCTCTTTCACTGAAGCTTTCTTT CASSQQGASFTEAFF
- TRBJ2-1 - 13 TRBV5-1 TGCGCCAGCAGCATAGGACCGGGCAATGAGCAGTTCTTC CASSIGPGNEQFF
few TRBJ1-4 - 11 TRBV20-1 TGCAGTGCGACAAGGAATGAAAAACTGTTTTTT CSATRNEKLFF
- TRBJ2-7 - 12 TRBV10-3 TGTGCCATCGGAGGGGGTGACTACGAGCAGTACTTC CAIGGGDYEQYF
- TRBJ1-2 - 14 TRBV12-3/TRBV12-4 TGTGCCAGCAGTCGCACGAAGTTCCCTGATGGCTACACCTTC CASSRTKFPDGYTF